This TCR beta chain was captured in a study of T cell repertoires in aging, cancer and after chemotherapy. Study information: Patients with glioblastoma brain tumors were sampled before and after temozolomide-based therapy.

Trimming at V came to 5 bases and at J to 10 bases, leaving 5 bases not matched to a gene. CDR3 length equals 14 residues. Per the germline V gene, CDR1 is LNHDA and CDR2 is SQIVND (reference sequence). A mixed TRB-A/B primer pool amplified rearranged TRB by multiplex touch-down PCR. Each CDR3 protein is one row after TCRdb ran MiXCR on the multiplex PCR reads. Here the sample spans just over 3,000 distinct CDR3 sequences, under 45% being singletons. The template was genomic DNA from peripheral blood, not RNA. The sequence was obtained from a human donor with a solid tumor. Source material: blood. The V call is TRBV19, the J call TRBJ1-6; 10 bases map to TRBD1. CDR3 amino acids: CASSVDRGQSPLHF. The CDR3 region has the DNA TGTGCCAGTAGTGTCGACAGGGGGCAATCACCCCTCCACTTT.